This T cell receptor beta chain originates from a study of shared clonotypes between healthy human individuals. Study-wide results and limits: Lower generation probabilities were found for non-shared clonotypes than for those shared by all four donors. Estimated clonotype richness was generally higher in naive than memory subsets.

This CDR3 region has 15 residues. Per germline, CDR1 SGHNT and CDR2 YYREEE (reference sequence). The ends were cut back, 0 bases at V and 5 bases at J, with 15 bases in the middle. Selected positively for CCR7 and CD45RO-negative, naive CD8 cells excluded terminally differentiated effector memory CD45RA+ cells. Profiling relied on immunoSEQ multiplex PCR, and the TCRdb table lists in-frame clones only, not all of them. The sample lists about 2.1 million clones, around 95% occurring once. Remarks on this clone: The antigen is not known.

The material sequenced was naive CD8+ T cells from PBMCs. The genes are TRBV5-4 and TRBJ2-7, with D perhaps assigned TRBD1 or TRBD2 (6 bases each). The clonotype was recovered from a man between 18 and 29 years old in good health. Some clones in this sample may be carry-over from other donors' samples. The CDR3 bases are TGTGCCAGCAGCTTGGTCGGAGGGGGTGGACACGAGCAGTACTTC. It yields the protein CASSLVGGGGHEQYF.